This TCR beta chain came from a study of blood T cell repertoires in COVID-19. The repertoire was sequenced with immunoSEQ multiplex PCR; TCRdb's copy has only in-frame clones and lacks some. Here the sample spans roughly 260,000 clones, approximately 85% being singletons. Germline CDR1 SNHLY, CDR2 FYNNEI. CDR3 size: 16 residues. After removal of 6 bases from V and 3 bases from J, the junction contained 11 bases not matched to a gene. Either two negative PCRs, clearance, or symptom resolution qualified Cohort 3 donors as recovered. Sequenced material: PBMCs or T cells enriched from blood (not recorded which). V and J are TRBV2 and TRBJ2-5; 9 bases align to TRBD1. This clonotype was sampled from a woman aged 45-65 years who had recovered from COVID-19. The CDR3 coding sequence is TGTGCCAGCAGGGACAGGGGCGGCGGGCCGAAAGAGACCCAGTACTTC. This sequence encodes CASRDRGGGPKETQYF.